This entry is about one TCR beta chain. Its matching antigen is unknown. Naive CD8 isolation took CD45RO-negative cells positively selected for CCR7 and excluded terminally differentiated effector memory CD45RA+ cells. This specimen comes from a study of shared clonotypes between healthy human individuals. Broader study findings: Clonotype sharing among donors was expected to depend on sequencing depth. Generation probabilities of non-shared clonotypes were lower (relative to those shared by all four donors).

Genomic DNA from each subset was divided evenly over several immunoSEQ plates. TCRdb keeps only in-frame clones here, not all; method: immunoSEQ multiplex PCR. Seen here are about 870,000 clones, around 92% observed once, and the top ten hold approximately 25%. The CDR3 runs to 14 residues. Per the germline V gene, CDR1 is SGDLS and CDR2 is YYNGEE. The V and J ends lost 0 bases and 4 bases respectively, with 10 bases between them. The sample taken for sequencing was naive CD8+ T cells sorted from blood. This rearrangement joins TRBV9 to TRBJ1-2; D is unclear. This TCR came from a man aged 30 to 45 in good health. The CDR3 loop reads CASSVAEQIYGYTF. In DNA, the CDR3 is TGTGCCAGCAGCGTAGCGGAACAGATCTATGGCTACACCTTC.